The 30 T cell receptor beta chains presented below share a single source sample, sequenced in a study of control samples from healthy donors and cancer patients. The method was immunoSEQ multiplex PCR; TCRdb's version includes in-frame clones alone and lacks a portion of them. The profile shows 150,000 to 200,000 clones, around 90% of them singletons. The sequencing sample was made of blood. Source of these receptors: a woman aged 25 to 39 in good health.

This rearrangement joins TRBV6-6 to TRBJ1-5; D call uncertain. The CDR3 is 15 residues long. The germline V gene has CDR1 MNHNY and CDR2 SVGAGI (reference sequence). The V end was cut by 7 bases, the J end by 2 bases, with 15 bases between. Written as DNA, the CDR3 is TGTGCCAGCACCTTCCTCGGATCAGGCAATCAGCCCCAGCATTTT. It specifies CASTFLGSGNQPQHF.

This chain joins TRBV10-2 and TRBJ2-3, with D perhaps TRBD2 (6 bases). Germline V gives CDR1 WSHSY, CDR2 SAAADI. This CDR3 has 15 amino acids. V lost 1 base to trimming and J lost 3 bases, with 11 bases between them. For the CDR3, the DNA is TGCGCCAGCAGTGAGTTTGGCGGGGATACAGATACGCAGTATTTT. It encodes CASSEFGGDTDTQYF.

CDR3 residues: CASSSQGAPNQPQHF. CDR3 DNA: TGCGCCAGCAGTTCCCAGGGGGCTCCCAATCAGCCCCAGCATTTT. The chain links TRBV5-1 to TRBJ1-5, with 8 bases matching TRBD1. With 5 bases clipped from V and 3 bases from J, the junction kept 7 bases outside the gene matches. The CDR3 length is 15 residues. Looked up from germline, CDR1 is SGHRS and CDR2 is YFSETQ.

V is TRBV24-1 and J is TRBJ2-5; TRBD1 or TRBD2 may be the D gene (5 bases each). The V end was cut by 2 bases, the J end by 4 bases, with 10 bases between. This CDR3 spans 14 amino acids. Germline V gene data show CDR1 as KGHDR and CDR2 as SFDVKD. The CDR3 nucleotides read TGTGCCACCAGTGATTGGGACGGCCGAGAGACCCAGTACTTC. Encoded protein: CATSDWDGRETQYF.

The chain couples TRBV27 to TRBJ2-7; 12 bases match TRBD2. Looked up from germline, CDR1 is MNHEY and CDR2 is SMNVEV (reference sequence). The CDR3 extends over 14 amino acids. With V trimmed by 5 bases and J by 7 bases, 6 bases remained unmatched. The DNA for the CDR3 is TGTGCCAGCAGTCAGACTAGCGGGAGCTCTGAGCAGTACTTC. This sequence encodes CASSQTSGSSEQYF.

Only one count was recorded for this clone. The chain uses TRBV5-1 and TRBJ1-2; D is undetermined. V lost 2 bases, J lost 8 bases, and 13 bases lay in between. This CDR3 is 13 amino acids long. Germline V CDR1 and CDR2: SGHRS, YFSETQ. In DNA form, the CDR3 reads TGCGCCAGCAGCTTAACAGCGGTACGAGGCTACACCTTC. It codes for CASSLTAVRGYTF.

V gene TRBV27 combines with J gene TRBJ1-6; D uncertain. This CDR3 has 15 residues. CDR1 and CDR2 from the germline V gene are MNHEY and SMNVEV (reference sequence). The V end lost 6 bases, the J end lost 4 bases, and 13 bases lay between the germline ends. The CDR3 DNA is TGTGCCAGCAGCCCCTTGACGGCGTATAATTCACCCCTCCACTTT. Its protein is CASSPLTAYNSPLHF.

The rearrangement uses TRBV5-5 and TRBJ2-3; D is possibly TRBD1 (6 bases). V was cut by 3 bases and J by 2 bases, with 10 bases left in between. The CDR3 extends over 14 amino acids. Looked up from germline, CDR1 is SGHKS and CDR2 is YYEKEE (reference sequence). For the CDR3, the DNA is TGTGCCAGCAGCTCAGGACAGTTCACAGATACGCAGTATTTT. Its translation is CASSSGQFTDTQYF.

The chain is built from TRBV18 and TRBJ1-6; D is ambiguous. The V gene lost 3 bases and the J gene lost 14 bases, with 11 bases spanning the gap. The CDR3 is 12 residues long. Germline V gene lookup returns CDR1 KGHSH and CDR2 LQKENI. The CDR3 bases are TGTGCCAGCTCACCCGAGAGTTCGGCCCTCCACTTT. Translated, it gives CASSPESSALHF.

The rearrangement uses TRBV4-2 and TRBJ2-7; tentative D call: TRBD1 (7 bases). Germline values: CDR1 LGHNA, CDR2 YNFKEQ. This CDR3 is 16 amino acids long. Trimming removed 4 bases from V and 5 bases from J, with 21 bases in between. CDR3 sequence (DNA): TGTGCCAGCAGCCTCCCTTTGGAGGGGGCTCTCGACGAGCAGTACTTC. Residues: CASSLPLEGALDEQYF.

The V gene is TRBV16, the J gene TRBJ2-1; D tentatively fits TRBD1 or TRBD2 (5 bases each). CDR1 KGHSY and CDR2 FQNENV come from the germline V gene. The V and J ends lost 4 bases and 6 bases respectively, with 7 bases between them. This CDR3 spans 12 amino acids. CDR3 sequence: CASSLGTNEQFF. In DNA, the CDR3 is TGTGCCAGCAGCCTGGGGACCAATGAGCAGTTCTTC.

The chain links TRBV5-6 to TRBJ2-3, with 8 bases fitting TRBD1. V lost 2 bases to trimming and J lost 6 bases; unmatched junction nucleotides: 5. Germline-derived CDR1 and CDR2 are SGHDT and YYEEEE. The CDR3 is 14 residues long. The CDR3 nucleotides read TGTGCCAGCAGCTTTCGACAGGGGTTGGATACGCAGTATTTT. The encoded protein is CASSFRQGLDTQYF. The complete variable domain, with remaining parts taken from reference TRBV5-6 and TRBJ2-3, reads DAGVTQSPTHLIKTRGQQVTLRCSPKSGHDTVSWYQQALGQGPQFIFQYYEEEERQRGNFPDRFSGHQFPNYSSELNVNALLLGDSALYLCASSFRQGLDTQYFGPGTRLTVL.

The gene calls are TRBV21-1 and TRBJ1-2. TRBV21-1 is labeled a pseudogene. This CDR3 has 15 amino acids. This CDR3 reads CASSKYTLLNYGYTF. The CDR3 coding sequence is TGTGCCAGCAGCAAATATACACTTCTCAACTATGGCTACACCTTC.

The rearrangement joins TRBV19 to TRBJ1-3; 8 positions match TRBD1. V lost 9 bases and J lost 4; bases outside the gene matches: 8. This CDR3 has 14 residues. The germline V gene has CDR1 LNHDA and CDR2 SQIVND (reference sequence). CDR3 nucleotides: TGTGCCAGCAACGACAGGGGATACGGAAACACCATATATTTT. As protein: CASNDRGYGNTIYF.

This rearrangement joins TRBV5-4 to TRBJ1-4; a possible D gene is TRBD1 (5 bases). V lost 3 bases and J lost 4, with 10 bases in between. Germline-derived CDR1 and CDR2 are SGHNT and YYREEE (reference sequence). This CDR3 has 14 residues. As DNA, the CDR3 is TGTGCCAGCAGCTACCCGGACAATAATGAAAAACTGTTTTTT. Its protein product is CASSYPDNNEKLFF.

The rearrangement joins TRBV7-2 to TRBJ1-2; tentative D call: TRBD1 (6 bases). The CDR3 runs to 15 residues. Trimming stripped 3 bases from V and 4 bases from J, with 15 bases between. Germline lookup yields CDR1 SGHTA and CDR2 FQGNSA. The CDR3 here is CASSLFRGGGYGYTF. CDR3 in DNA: TGTGCCAGCAGCTTGTTCCGAGGGGGTGGCTATGGCTACACCTTC.

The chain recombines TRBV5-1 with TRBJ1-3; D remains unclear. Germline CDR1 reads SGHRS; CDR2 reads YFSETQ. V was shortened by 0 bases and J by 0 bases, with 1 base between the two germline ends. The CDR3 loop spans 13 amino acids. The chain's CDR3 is CASSLASGNTIYF. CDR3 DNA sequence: TGCGCCAGCAGCTTGGCCTCTGGAAACACCATATATTTT.

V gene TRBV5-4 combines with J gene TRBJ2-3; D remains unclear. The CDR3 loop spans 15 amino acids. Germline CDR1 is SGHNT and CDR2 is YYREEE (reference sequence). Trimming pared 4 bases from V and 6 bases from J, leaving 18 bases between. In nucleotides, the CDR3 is TGTGCCAGCAGCCGTCGATCTGCCCCCCCCGATACGCAGTATTTT. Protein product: CASSRRSAPPDTQYF.

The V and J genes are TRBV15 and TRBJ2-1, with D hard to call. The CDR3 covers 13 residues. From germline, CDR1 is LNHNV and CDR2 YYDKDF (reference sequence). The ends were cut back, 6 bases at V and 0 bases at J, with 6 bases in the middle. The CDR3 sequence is CATRGSSYNEQFF. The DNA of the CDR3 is TGTGCCACCAGGGGAAGCTCCTACAATGAGCAGTTCTTC.

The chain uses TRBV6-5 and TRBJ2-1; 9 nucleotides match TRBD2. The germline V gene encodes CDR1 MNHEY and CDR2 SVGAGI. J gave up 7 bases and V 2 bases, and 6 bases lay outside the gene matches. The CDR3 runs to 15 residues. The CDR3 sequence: CASSYGAGGGNEQFF. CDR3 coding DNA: TGTGCCAGCAGTTACGGAGCGGGGGGCGGAAATGAGCAGTTCTTC.

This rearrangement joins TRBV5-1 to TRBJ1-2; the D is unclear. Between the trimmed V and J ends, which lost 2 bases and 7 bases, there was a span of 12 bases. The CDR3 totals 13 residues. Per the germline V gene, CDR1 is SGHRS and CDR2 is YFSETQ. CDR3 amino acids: CASSFNGLVGYTF. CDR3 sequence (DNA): TGCGCCAGCAGCTTCAACGGACTAGTTGGCTACACCTTC.

The CDR3 loop reads CASSPNRRAKNIQYF. In DNA, the CDR3 is TGTGCCAGCAGCCCCAACCGGAGAGCCAAAAACATTCAGTACTTC. The chain employs TRBV5-4 and TRBJ2-4, with unresolved D. CDR1 and CDR2 (germline): SGHNT, YYREEE (reference sequence). The CDR3 length is 15 residues. V dropped 4 bases and J dropped 0 bases, with 11 bases sitting between them.

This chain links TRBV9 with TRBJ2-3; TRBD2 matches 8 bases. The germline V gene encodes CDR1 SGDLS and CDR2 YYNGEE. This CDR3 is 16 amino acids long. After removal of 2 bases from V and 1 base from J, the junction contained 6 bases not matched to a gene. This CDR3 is CASSVSSGLGTDTQYF. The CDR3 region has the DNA TGTGCCAGCAGCGTTTCTAGCGGGTTGGGCACAGATACGCAGTATTTT.

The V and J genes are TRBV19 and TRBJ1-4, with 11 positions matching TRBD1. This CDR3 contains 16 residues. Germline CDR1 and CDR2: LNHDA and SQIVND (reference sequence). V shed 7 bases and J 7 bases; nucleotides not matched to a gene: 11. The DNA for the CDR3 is TGTGCCAGTATACCAGGCCCCGGGACAGGGGGTGAAAAACTGTTTTTT. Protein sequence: CASIPGPGTGGEKLFF.

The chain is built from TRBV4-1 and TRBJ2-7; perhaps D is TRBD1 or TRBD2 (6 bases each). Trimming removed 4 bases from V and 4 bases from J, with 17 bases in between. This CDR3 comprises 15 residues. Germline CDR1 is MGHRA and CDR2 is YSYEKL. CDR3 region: CASSPANGGGYEQYF. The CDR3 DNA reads TGCGCCAGCAGCCCGGCGAACGGAGGGGGGTACGAGCAGTACTTC.

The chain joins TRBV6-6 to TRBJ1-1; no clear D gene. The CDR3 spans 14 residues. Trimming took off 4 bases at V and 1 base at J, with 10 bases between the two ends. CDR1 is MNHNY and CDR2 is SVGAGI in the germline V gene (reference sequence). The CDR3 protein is CASSSYGRNTEAFF. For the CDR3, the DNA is TGTGCCAGCAGTTCCTACGGACGGAACACTGAAGCTTTCTTT.

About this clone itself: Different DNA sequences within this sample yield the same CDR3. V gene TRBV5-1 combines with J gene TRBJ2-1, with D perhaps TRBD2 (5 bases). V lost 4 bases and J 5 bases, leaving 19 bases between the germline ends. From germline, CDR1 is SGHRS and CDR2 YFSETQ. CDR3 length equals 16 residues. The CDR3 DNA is TGCGCCAGCAGCCGGGCCCCGCGGGTTCGCAACAATGAGCAGTTCTTC. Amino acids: CASSRAPRVRNNEQFF.

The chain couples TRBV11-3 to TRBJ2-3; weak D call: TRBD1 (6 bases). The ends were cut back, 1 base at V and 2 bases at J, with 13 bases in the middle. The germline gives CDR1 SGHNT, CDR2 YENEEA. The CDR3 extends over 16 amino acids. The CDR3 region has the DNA TGTGCCAGCAGCTTAGGGGGGCCGACCCTCACAGATACGCAGTATTTT. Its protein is CASSLGGPTLTDTQYF.

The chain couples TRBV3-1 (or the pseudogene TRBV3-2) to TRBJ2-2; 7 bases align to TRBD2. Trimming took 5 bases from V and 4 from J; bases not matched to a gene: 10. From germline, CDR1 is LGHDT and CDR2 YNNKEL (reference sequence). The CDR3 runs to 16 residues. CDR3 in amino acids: CASSSGAGRFTGELFF. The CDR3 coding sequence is TGTGCCAGCAGCAGCGGGGCAGGTCGTTTCACCGGGGAGCTGTTTTTT.

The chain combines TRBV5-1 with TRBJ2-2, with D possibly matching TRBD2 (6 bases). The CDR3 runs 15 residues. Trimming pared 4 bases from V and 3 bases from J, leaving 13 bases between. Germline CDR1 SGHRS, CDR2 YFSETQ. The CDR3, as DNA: TGCGCCAGCAGCAAGACTAGTTGGGACACCGGGGAGCTGTTTTTT. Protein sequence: CASSKTSWDTGELFF.